This T cell receptor (beta chain) was recovered during a study of OX40 agonist ivuxolimab in advanced cancers. Study results and limitations: In the expanded peripheral T cells, antigen specificity was never determined.

Measured with immunoSEQ multiplex PCR; TCRdb has only the in-frame clones, and not every one. The sample shows fewer than 85,000 clones, about 92% of them seen only once. Samples were taken at baseline and on day 1 of cycles 4 and 7. As concerns this clone: Its antigen is not identified.

CDR1 and CDR2 from the germline V gene are MGHRA and YSYEKL. The V gene lost 0 bases and the J gene lost 2 bases, with 17 bases spanning the gap. The CDR3 is 18 residues long. Sequenced here: CD4+ or CD8+ T cells sorted from blood, sampled in a trial of the OX40 agonist ivuxolimab. The sequence was obtained from an adult with an advanced solid tumor such as melanoma, head and neck, liver or kidney cancer. The V and J genes are TRBV4-1 and TRBJ1-5, with D maybe TRBD1 (5 bases). The CDR3 DNA reads as TGCGCCAGCAGCCAAGATCTTTTCGCGGGGGATGGCAATCAGCCCCAGCATTTT. Translated: CASSQDLFAGDGNQPQHF.